The 4 T cell receptor beta chains below come from one sample, sequenced in a study of cytomegalovirus exposure and HLA in healthy donors. The PCR used 60 Vbeta and 13 Jbeta primers. The repertoire was sequenced with immunoSEQ multiplex PCR; TCRdb's copy has only in-frame clones and lacks some. The specimen's table records tens of thousands of clones. Material for sequencing was PBMCs. The receptors were sampled from a man aged 50-59 years in good health and CMV-seronegative.

The J gene is TRBJ1-2, the V gene TRBV5-1; 7 bases align to TRBD1. This CDR3 contains 14 residues. Germline V gene sequence: CDR1 SGHRS, CDR2 YFSETQ. Unmatched junction bases numbered 12, after V lost 5 bases and J lost 8 bases. In DNA form, the CDR3 reads TGCGCCAGCAGTTACGACAGGGAGGTGTACGGCTACACCTTC. Translated: CASSYDREVYGYTF. Full variable domain (missing parts from reference TRBV5-1 and TRBJ1-2): KAGVTQTPRYLIKTRGQQVTLSCSPISGHRSVSWYQQTPGQGLQFLFEYFSETQRNKGNFPGRFSGRQFSNSRSEMNVSTLELGDSALYLCASSYDREVYGYTFGSGTRLTVV.

The chain recombines TRBV5-6 with TRBJ2-1; tentative D call: TRBD2 (5 bases). The CDR3 is 12 residues long. The germline CDR1 and CDR2 sequences are SGHDT and YYEEEE. Trimming took 7 bases from V and 5 from J, leaving 10 bases between them. The chain's CDR3 is CASRGTDNEQFF. CDR3 sequence (DNA): TGTGCCAGCCGGGGTACGGACAATGAGCAGTTCTTC.

This sequence joins TRBV6-1 and TRBJ1-2; D perhaps matches TRBD1 (5 bases). The CDR3 contains 13 residues. The germline gives CDR1 MNHNS, CDR2 SASEGT. The germline V and J ends were trimmed by 5 bases and 8 bases, with 15 bases remaining between them. The CDR3 loop reads CASSLDWGGGYTF. The DNA of the CDR3 is TGTGCCAGCAGTTTAGATTGGGGGGGAGGCTACACCTTC.

The chain employs TRBV5-1 and TRBJ1-2; a weak D match, TRBD1 (6 bases). Germline loops: CDR1 SGHRS, CDR2 YFSETQ. The germline V and J ends were trimmed by 5 bases and 7 bases, with 15 bases remaining between them. The CDR3 length is 13 residues. CDR3 in amino acids: CASRVWTESGYTF. CDR3 bases: TGCGCCAGCAGAGTCTGGACAGAGTCTGGCTACACCTTC.